This T cell receptor beta chain was sequenced during a study of cytomegalovirus exposure and HLA in healthy donors. Points from the study as a whole: Researchers reported in a later analysis that common viral pathogens appeared linked to several top clusters. Later analysis found that TCR beta chains associated with HLA were more clonally expanded than other, equally common chains. Earlier analysis yielded a pattern in which most TCR beta V segments were productive about 90% or about 30% of the time. A highly shared variant cluster was judged a likely technical artifact.

This CDR3 is 14 amino acids long. Per the germline V gene, CDR1 is SGHVS and CDR2 is FNYEAQ. V shed 1 base and J 8 bases; nucleotides not matched to a gene: 3. Points on this clone: The target antigen is unknown.

Both 60 Vbeta primers and 13 Jbeta primers went into the PCR. Profiled with immunoSEQ multiplex PCR; TCRdb holds only in-frame clones, not every one. The sample yields under 150,000 clones, 70% to 90% seen once. The sequenced sample was PBMCs. The V gene is TRBV7-6, the J gene TRBJ2-1, with 9 bases that match TRBD2. This TCR was recovered from a man aged 50-59 years in good health and CMV-seronegative. This chain's CDR3 is CASSLEPSGDEQFF. CDR3 nucleotide sequence: TGTGCCAGCAGCTTAGAGCCTAGCGGGGATGAGCAGTTCTTC.